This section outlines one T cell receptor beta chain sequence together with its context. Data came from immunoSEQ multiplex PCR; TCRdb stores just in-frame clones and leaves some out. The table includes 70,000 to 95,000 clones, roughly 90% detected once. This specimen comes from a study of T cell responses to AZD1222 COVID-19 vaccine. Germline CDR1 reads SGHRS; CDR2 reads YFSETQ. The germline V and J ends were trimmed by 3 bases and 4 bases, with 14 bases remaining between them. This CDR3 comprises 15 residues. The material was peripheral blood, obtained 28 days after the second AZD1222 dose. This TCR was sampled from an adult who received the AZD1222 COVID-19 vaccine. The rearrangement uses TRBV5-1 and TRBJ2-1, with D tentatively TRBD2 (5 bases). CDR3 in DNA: TGCGCCAGCAGCTCGCCTAGCCCTGGTTACAATGAGCAGTTCTTC. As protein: CASSSPSPGYNEQFF. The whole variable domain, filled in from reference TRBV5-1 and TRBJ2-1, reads KAGVTQTPRYLIKTRGQQVTLSCSPISGHRSVSWYQQTPGQGLQFLFEYFSETQRNKGNFPGRFSGRQFSNSRSEMNVSTLELGDSALYLCASSSPSPGYNEQFFGPGTRLTVL.